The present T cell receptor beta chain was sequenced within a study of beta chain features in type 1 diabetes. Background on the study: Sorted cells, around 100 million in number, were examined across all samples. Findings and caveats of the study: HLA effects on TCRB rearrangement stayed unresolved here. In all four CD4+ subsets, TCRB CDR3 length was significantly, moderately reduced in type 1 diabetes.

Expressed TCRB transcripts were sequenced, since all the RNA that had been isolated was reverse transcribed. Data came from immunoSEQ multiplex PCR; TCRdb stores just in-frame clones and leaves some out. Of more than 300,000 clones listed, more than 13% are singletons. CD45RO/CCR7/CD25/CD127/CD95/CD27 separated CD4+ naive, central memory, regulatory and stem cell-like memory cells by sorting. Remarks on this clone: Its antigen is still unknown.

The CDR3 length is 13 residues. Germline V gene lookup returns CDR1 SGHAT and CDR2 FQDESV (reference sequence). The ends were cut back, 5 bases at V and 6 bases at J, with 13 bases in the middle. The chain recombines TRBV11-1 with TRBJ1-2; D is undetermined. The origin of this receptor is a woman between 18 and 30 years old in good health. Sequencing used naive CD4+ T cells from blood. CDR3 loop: CASSNDGLNGYTF. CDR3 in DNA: TGTGCCAGCAGCAATGACGGGTTAAATGGCTACACCTTC.